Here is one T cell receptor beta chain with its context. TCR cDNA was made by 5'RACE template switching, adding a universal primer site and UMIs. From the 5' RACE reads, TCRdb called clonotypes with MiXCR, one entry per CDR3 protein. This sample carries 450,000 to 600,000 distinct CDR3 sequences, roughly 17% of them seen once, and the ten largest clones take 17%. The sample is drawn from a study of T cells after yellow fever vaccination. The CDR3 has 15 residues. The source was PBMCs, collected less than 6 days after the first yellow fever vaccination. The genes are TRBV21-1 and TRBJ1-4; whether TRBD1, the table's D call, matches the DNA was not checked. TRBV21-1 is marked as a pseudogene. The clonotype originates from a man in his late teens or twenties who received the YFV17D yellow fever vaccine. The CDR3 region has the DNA TGTGCCAGCAGCTTGGAGGGGGCATTAGGTGAAAAACTGTTTTTT. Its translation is CASSLEGALGEKLFF.